This passage covers 11 T cell receptor beta chains from one sample sequenced in a study of shared clonotypes between healthy human individuals. In the naive CD8 group, cells lacked CD45RO and were positively selected for CCR7, so terminally differentiated effector memory CD45RA+ cells were left out. Repertoires were generated with immunoSEQ multiplex PCR, while TCRdb's copy carries only in-frame clones and drops some. This table has more than 600,000 clones, about 90% appearing once. Sequenced material: naive CD8+ T cells sorted from blood. The source is a man aged 25 to 45 in good health.

The chain couples TRBV29-1 to TRBJ2-2; TRBD2 matches 9 bases. Per germline, CDR1 SQVTM and CDR2 ANQGSEA. J was trimmed by 7 bases and V by 4 bases; bases with no gene match: 10. This CDR3 has 15 amino acids. CDR3 coding DNA: TGCAGCGTTGTGGGGGCGGGAGGGCCGAGCGGGGAGCTGTTTTTT. Amino acid sequence: CSVVGAGGPSGELFF.

The gene calls are TRBV30 and TRBJ2-7; the D gene is possibly TRBD2 (6 bases). This CDR3 has 13 residues. Per germline, CDR1 GTSNPN and CDR2 SVGIG (reference sequence). The DNA for the CDR3 is TGTGCGCTGGAGGGCCGGCCTGCCGACGAGCAGTACTTC. This gives the protein CALEGRPADEQYF.

The J gene is TRBJ2-5, the V gene TRBV9; D unclear. The CDR3 loop spans 16 amino acids. With 0 bases removed from V and 0 bases from J, the gap between germline ends came to 12 bases. Germline lookup yields CDR1 SGDLS and CDR2 YYNGEE. CDR3 in amino acids: CASSVVDEADQETQYF. The CDR3 nucleotides are TGTGCCAGCAGCGTAGTAGACGAGGCGGACCAAGAGACCCAGTACTTC.

This clone was detected only a few times. The chain employs TRBV6-5 and TRBJ2-7, with TRBD1 as a possible D gene (6 bases). The germline V and J ends were trimmed by 6 bases and 3 bases, with 9 bases remaining between them. Germline lookup yields CDR1 MNHEY and CDR2 SVGAGI. The CDR3 runs to 12 residues. The CDR3 sequence is CASRATGYEQYF. The CDR3 DNA follows: TGTGCCAGCAGAGCGACAGGCTACGAGCAGTACTTC.

As for this clone: Different DNA sequences within this sample yield the same CDR3. The chain combines TRBV27 with TRBJ2-1, with D unresolved. The CDR3 is made up of 13 amino acids. The germline gives CDR1 MNHEY, CDR2 SMNVEV (reference sequence). The V end was cut by 4 bases, the J end by 1 base, with 5 bases between. CDR3 amino acids: CASSYSSYNEQFF. The CDR3, as DNA: TGTGCCAGCAGTTACAGTTCCTACAATGAGCAGTTCTTC.

This clone was counted once. The chain links TRBV6-6 to TRBJ1-4, with D maybe TRBD1 (6 bases). This CDR3 spans 15 amino acids. Germline V gene lookup returns CDR1 MNHNY and CDR2 SVGAGI (reference sequence). Trimming took 2 bases from V and 4 from J, leaving 11 bases between them. The CDR3 sequence is CASSYGSGVNEKLFF. The CDR3 nucleotides read TGTGCCAGCAGTTACGGGTCAGGGGTTAATGAAAAACTGTTTTTT.

This clone has more than one count but fewer than ten. This chain links TRBV18 with TRBJ2-1; D is unresolved. The germline V and J ends were trimmed by 3 bases and 6 bases, with 6 bases remaining between them. CDR3 length: 12 residues. Per germline, CDR1 KGHSH and CDR2 LQKENI. The CDR3 bases are TGTGCCAGCTCACCGTTGGCCAATGAGCAGTTCTTC. It codes for CASSPLANEQFF.

The V gene is TRBV27, the J gene TRBJ2-3, with TRBD2 identical over 9 bases. Trimming removed 7 bases from V and 1 base from J; junction bases left unmatched: 9. CDR1 is MNHEY and CDR2 is SMNVEV in the germline V gene (reference sequence). The length of the CDR3 is 16 residues. CDR3 protein: CASTSSGGVGTDTQYF. In DNA form, the CDR3 reads TGTGCCAGCACGAGTAGCGGGGGAGTCGGCACAGATACGCAGTATTTT.

CDR3 nucleotides: TGTGCCAGTAGTATAGATGAGGGGTCCCCCATTCATAGCAATCAGCCCCAGCATTTT. It is translated as CASSIDEGSPIHSNQPQHF. The chain combines TRBV19 with TRBJ1-5; possible D gene TRBD1, 5 bases. Looked up from germline, CDR1 is LNHDA and CDR2 is SQIVND (reference sequence). Trimming took 0 bases from V and 0 from J, leaving 18 bases between them. The CDR3 covers 19 residues.

This chain uses TRBV11-2 with TRBJ2-1; tentative D call: TRBD2 (6 bases). The ends were cut back, 0 bases at V and 6 bases at J, with 12 bases in the middle. Germline CDR1 is SGHAT and CDR2 is FQNNGV. The CDR3 is 15 amino acids. CDR3 nucleotide sequence: TGTGCCAGCAGCTTAGATTTGGAGGGATTCAATGAGCAGTTCTTC. It encodes CASSLDLEGFNEQFF. Looking up the rest from reference TRBV11-2 and TRBJ2-1 gives the full variable domain: EAGVAQSPRYKIIEKRQSVAFWCNPISGHATLYWYQQILGQGPKLLIQFQNNGVVDDSQLPKDRFSAERLKGVDSTLKIQPAKLEDSAVYLCASSLDLEGFNEQFFGPGTRLTVL.

This sequence joins TRBV11-3 and TRBJ2-7, with 8 bases lining up with TRBD2. Germline CDR1 reads SGHNT; CDR2 reads YENEEA. The CDR3 length is 15 residues. The V and J ends lost 5 bases and 1 base, in that order; junction bases with no gene match: 7. CDR3 sequence (DNA): TGTGCCAGCAGCCCCGGCGCGGGAGGATCCTACGAGCAGTACTTC. Protein: CASSPGAGGSYEQYF.